The 25 T cell receptor beta chains below all came from one sample that was sequenced in a study of technical replicates of blood from a handful of donors. Data came from immunoSEQ multiplex PCR; TCRdb stores just in-frame clones and leaves some out. The table has just under 45,000 clones, around 96% seen once; the top ten hold around 0.38%. The sample was T cells isolated from PBMCs. Every receptor here comes from a human donor in good health.

The V call is TRBV11-2, the J call TRBJ2-7; 8 positions agree with TRBD2. Germline lookup yields CDR1 SGHAT and CDR2 FQNNGV. CDR3 length equals 17 residues. After removal of 5 bases from V and 1 base from J, the junction contained 13 bases not matched to a gene. This CDR3 reads CASSPLGLADLSYEQYF. In nucleotides, the CDR3 is TGTGCCAGCAGCCCTCTCGGACTAGCTGACCTTTCCTACGAGCAGTACTTC.

The chain couples TRBV19 to TRBJ1-2; TRBD1 might be the D (5 bases). The V and J ends lost 4 bases and 2 bases respectively, with 5 bases between them. The CDR3 has 12 residues. CDR1 is LNHDA, CDR2 SQIVND, per germline (reference sequence). The CDR3 bases are TGTGCCAGTAGTAGACAGAACTATGGCTACACCTTC. Its translation is CASSRQNYGYTF. Filled out from reference TRBV19 and TRBJ1-2, the complete variable domain reads DGGITQSPKYLFRKEGQNVTLSCEQNLNHDAMYWYRQDPGQGLRLIYYSQIVNDFQKGDIAEGYSVSREKKESFPLTVTSAQKNPTAFYLCASSRQNYGYTFGSGTRLTVV.

This clone was counted a few times. The chain couples TRBV11-2 to TRBJ1-5; 8 bases agree with TRBD1. J gave up 5 bases and V 5 bases, and 5 bases lay outside the gene matches. CDR3 length equals 14 residues. The V gene's germline CDR1 is SGHAT and CDR2 FQNNGV. CDR3 region: CASSPGQGHQPQHF. The CDR3 bases are TGTGCCAGCAGCCCCGGACAGGGTCATCAGCCCCAGCATTTT.

The rearrangement joins TRBV2 to TRBJ2-7, with D possibly being TRBD2 (5 bases). This CDR3 comprises 12 residues. CDR1 is SNHLY and CDR2 is FYNNEI in the germline V gene. V gave up 5 bases and J gave up 6 bases, with 11 bases separating them. CDR3 sequence reads: CASSKERAEQYF. CDR3 in DNA: TGTGCCAGCAGTAAAGAGAGGGCCGAGCAGTACTTC.

The chain joins TRBV11-3 to TRBJ1-2, with TRBD1 matching over 7 bases. Trimming removed 7 bases from V and 5 bases from J; junction bases left unmatched: 10. The CDR3 is made up of 14 amino acids. CDR1 is SGHNT, CDR2 YENEEA, per germline. The DNA for the CDR3 is TGTGCCAGCACAAGGGGGACAGCCTCTTATGGCTACACCTTC. It yields the protein CASTRGTASYGYTF.

The rearrangement links TRBV5-1 to TRBJ2-5; TRBD2 matches 10 bases. CDR1 is SGHRS and CDR2 is YFSETQ in the germline V gene. The CDR3 extends over 17 amino acids. V trimming: 3 bases; J trimming: 5 bases; junction bases outside the gene matches: 13. The CDR3 DNA sequence: TGCGCCAGCAGCTGGGGCCCCGGGACTAGCGAGAGGGAGACCCAGTACTTC. It codes for CASSWGPGTSERETQYF. The full variable domain, its missing parts supplied by reference TRBV5-1 and TRBJ2-5, is KAGVTQTPRYLIKTRGQQVTLSCSPISGHRSVSWYQQTPGQGLQFLFEYFSETQRNKGNFPGRFSGRQFSNSRSEMNVSTLELGDSALYLCASSWGPGTSERETQYFGPGTRLLVL.

The genes are TRBV18 and TRBJ2-7, with 8 nucleotides matching TRBD1. Losses at the gene ends were 3 bases for V and 5 bases for J; bases not matched to a gene: 21. Germline V lookup: CDR1 KGHSH, CDR2 LQKENI. The CDR3 consists of 19 residues. CDR3 residues: CASSPTLFFGQGIINEQYF. The CDR3 nucleotides read TGTGCCAGCTCACCTACGCTATTTTTTGGACAGGGTATAATCAACGAGCAGTACTTC.

V is TRBV28 and J is TRBJ2-7; D is unresolved. This CDR3 comprises 13 residues. Germline V lookup: CDR1 MDHEN, CDR2 SYDVKM. V lost 8 bases and J lost 2, with 13 bases in between. Written as DNA, the CDR3 is TGTGCCAGCCGACAACATTCGCCCTACGAGCAGTACTTC. Encoded protein: CASRQHSPYEQYF.

The chain is built from TRBV4-3 and TRBJ1-2; TRBD1 aligns across 8 bases. Germline CDR1 reads LGHNA; CDR2 reads YSLEER. This CDR3 is built from 15 residues. The ends lost 3 bases at V and 3 bases at J; junction bases unmatched: 6. For the CDR3, the DNA is TGCGCCAGCAGCCAGGCCCTACAGGGGGACTATGGCTACACCTTC. It yields the protein CASSQALQGDYGYTF.

This chain joins TRBV9 and TRBJ1-3; D is ambiguous. V was shortened by 4 bases and J by 0 bases, with 8 bases between the two germline ends. The V gene's germline CDR1 is SGDLS and CDR2 YYNGEE. This CDR3 is built from 14 residues. The CDR3 protein is CASSLVSSGNTIYF. CDR3 coding DNA: TGTGCCAGCAGCCTCGTGAGCTCTGGAAACACCATATATTTT.

The V and J genes are TRBV6-1 and TRBJ2-7; tentative D call: TRBD2 (6 bases). Germline loops: CDR1 MNHNS, CDR2 SASEGT. Trimming shortened V by 0 bases and J by 3 bases, and 12 bases separated the two germline ends. The CDR3 has 15 residues. CDR3 sequence: CASSEATGGVYEQYF. Written as DNA, the CDR3 is TGTGCCAGCAGTGAAGCGACCGGGGGTGTCTACGAGCAGTACTTC.

The chain combines TRBV5-1 with TRBJ2-2; 12 nucleotides match TRBD2. V trimming: 4 bases; J trimming: 7 bases; junction bases outside the gene matches: 8. The CDR3 has 16 residues. Germline CDR1 is SGHRS and CDR2 is YFSETQ. In DNA form, the CDR3 reads TGCGCCAGCAGCGGTAGACTAGCGGGAGCGGGCGGGGAGCTGTTTTTT. It yields the protein CASSGRLAGAGGELFF.

CDR3 amino acids: CASSSTQGHGANVLTF. CDR3 sequence (DNA): TGTGCCAGCAGCTCCACACAGGGGCACGGGGCCAACGTCCTGACTTTC. This chain uses TRBV7-9 with TRBJ2-6; TRBD1 agrees at 7 bases. This CDR3 contains 16 residues. Losses at the gene ends were 4 bases for V and 4 bases for J; bases not matched to a gene: 7. Germline CDR1 and CDR2: SEHNR and FQNEAQ (reference sequence).

This clone appeared a single time. The chain joins TRBV9 to TRBJ2-7; D call uncertain. This CDR3 is 14 amino acids long. Germline V gene sequence: CDR1 SGDLS, CDR2 YYNGEE. V lost 0 bases and J lost 1, with 8 bases in between. The CDR3 bases are TGTGCCAGCAGCGTAGCTGACGGGTCCTACGAGCAGTACTTC. Protein sequence: CASSVADGSYEQYF.

The chain links TRBV10-1 to TRBJ2-3; D possibly corresponds to TRBD1 (6 bases). Trimming shortened V by 7 bases and J by 1 base, and 18 bases separated the two germline ends. CDR1 and CDR2 (germline): WNHNN, SYGVQD (reference sequence). The CDR3 loop spans 16 amino acids. The CDR3 here is CASTEPTGLGTDTQYF. CDR3 in DNA: TGCGCCAGCACTGAACCTACAGGGCTCGGCACAGATACGCAGTATTTT.

V gene TRBV4-1 combines with J gene TRBJ2-7; D perhaps matches TRBD2 (5 bases). Germline-derived CDR1 and CDR2 are MGHRA and YSYEKL. The V end lost 5 bases, the J end lost 6 bases, and 14 bases lay between the germline ends. The CDR3 spans 13 residues. CDR3 sequence: CASSDLRDAEQYF. The CDR3 nucleotides read TGCGCCAGCAGCGACCTTCGGGATGCCGAGCAGTACTTC.

The chain couples TRBV4-3 to TRBJ2-3, with D maybe TRBD2 (6 bases). Germline V CDR1 and CDR2: LGHNA, YSLEER. V was shortened by 0 bases and J by 4 bases, with 20 bases between the two germline ends. There are 18 residues in the CDR3. CDR3 bases: TGCGCCAGCAGCCAAGATAGTTCCCGTCGGGGGTTGGCAGATACGCAGTATTTT. Translated: CASSQDSSRRGLADTQYF.

V and J are TRBV10-3 and TRBJ1-1; D perhaps matches TRBD1 (5 bases). The CDR3 sequence is 12 residues long. Germline CDR1 ENHRY, CDR2 SYGVKD. Trimming took off 2 bases at V and 7 bases at J, with 8 bases between the two ends. CDR3 region: CAISEQGLEAFF. CDR3 in DNA: TGTGCCATCAGTGAGCAGGGTCTTGAAGCTTTCTTT.

The chain carries TRBV6-4 and TRBJ2-1; TRBD2 matches 9 bases. CDR3 size: 16 residues. From germline, CDR1 is MRHNA and CDR2 SNTAGT. V was pared by 4 bases and J by 8 bases, with 12 bases of the junction left unmatched. CDR3 region: CASSAVLAGAYYEQFF. The CDR3 DNA sequence: TGTGCCAGCAGTGCAGTATTAGCGGGAGCCTATTATGAGCAGTTCTTC.

This chain uses TRBV9 with TRBJ1-5; D remains ambiguous. The V gene lost 0 bases and the J gene lost 3 bases, with 10 bases spanning the gap. This CDR3 spans 15 amino acids. The germline gives CDR1 SGDLS, CDR2 YYNGEE. The CDR3 DNA reads TGTGCCAGCAGCGTAGATACAACAGACAATCAGCCCCAGCATTTT. Amino acids: CASSVDTTDNQPQHF.

For the CDR3, the DNA is TGTGCCAGCAGCTTCCTCACCGGGGAGCTGTTTTTT. It codes for CASSFLTGELFF. The rearrangement links TRBV7-3 to TRBJ2-2; D is undetermined. Germline V gives CDR1 SGHTA, CDR2 FQGTGA. V lost 3 bases and J lost 4, with 3 bases in between. The CDR3 has 12 residues.

This chain uses TRBV6-5 with TRBJ2-7; 9 bases map to TRBD2. The CDR3 contains 14 residues. V shed 7 bases and J 5 bases; nucleotides not matched to a gene: 9. Per the germline V gene, CDR1 is MNHEY and CDR2 is SVGAGI. The CDR3 protein is CASKDSGSDDEQYF. CDR3 DNA: TGTGCCAGCAAAGATAGCGGGAGTGACGACGAGCAGTACTTC.

This clone has only one observation. J is TRBJ2-1 and V is TRBV19, with D maybe TRBD2 (6 bases). Germline values: CDR1 LNHDA, CDR2 SQIVND (reference sequence). There are 14 residues in the CDR3. V was clipped by 6 bases and J by 4 bases, with 13 bases between them. The CDR3 DNA sequence: TGTGCCAGTAGGCCGGGACTTACTTACAATGAGCAGTTCTTC. Translating it yields CASRPGLTYNEQFF.

This chain joins TRBV6-1 and TRBJ1-5, with a weak D call TRBD1 (6 bases). CDR1 and CDR2 from the germline V gene are MNHNS and SASEGT. Trimming cost V 1 base and J 3 bases, with 10 bases left between them. The length of the CDR3 is 15 residues. The CDR3 spells CASSEGRGDNQPQHF. The CDR3 bases are TGTGCCAGCAGTGAAGGCAGGGGTGACAATCAGCCCCAGCATTTT.

The chain uses TRBV13 and TRBJ1-4, with TRBD1 as a possible D gene (5 bases). V gave up 7 bases and J gave up 5 bases, with 17 bases separating them. The CDR3 is 15 residues long. Per germline, CDR1 PRHDT and CDR2 FYEKMQ (reference sequence). The CDR3 DNA reads TGTGCCAGCAACCGATACGGGACTGAGAATGAAAAACTGTTTTTT. Protein product: CASNRYGTENEKLFF.